Sequencing of this T cell receptor (beta chain) was carried out in a study of beta chain features in type 1 diabetes. As for the study in general: All samples together contributed more than 90,000,000 sorted cells for examination. Study-wide findings and caveats: Moderate but significant shortening of TCRB CDR3s was recorded in all four CD4+ subsets from Type 1 diabetes patients. Among type 1 diabetes patients, VDJ junctions had fewer insertions and more deletions.

About this clone itself: The antigen remains undetermined.

What was sequenced were expressed TCRB transcripts, since all of the isolated RNA had been reverse transcribed. The method was immunoSEQ multiplex PCR; TCRdb's version includes in-frame clones alone and lacks a portion of them. The sample shows 120,000 or so clones, about a sixth of them seen only once. A single heparinised draw of around 0.11 L on average was taken per donor. The CDR3 contains 13 residues. V was trimmed by 1 base and J by 8 bases, leaving 9 bases between them. Germline assignment: CDR1 SGHTA and CDR2 FQGNSA. The origin of this receptor is a man in his thirties or forties with type 1 diabetes. This chain links TRBV7-2 with TRBJ2-1; D is undetermined. Sequencing was done on a sample of central memory CD4+ T cells from blood. This CDR3 reads CASSLGSRDEQFF. The CDR3 DNA reads TGTGCCAGCAGCTTAGGGAGTCGGGATGAGCAGTTCTTC.